The sequence of this T cell receptor beta chain was determined in a study of blood T cell repertoires in COVID-19. Study overall: Samples taken during acute and convalescent COVID-19 were collected in the United States, Italy and Spain. T cells, B-cell-depleted T cells, or PBMCs supplied cDNA or gDNA.

CDR3 length: 17 amino acids. The V and J ends lost 0 bases and 7 bases, in that order; junction bases with no gene match: 12. Looked up from germline, CDR1 is SGHTS and CDR2 is YDEGEE. Authors' analysis steps: For nucleated cells, counts were estimated from reference gene primer amplification. The repertoire was sequenced with immunoSEQ multiplex PCR; TCRdb's copy has only in-frame clones and lacks some. Clonal size and the V and J genes are those of that table, whereas D and trimming came from the DNA. The sample lists 95,000 to 110,000 clones; 75% to 95% were seen once. The sample taken for sequencing was peripheral blood. The V and J genes are TRBV5-8 and TRBJ2-1; 8 bases are shared with TRBD2. The sequence came from a woman under 40 with acute or convalescent COVID-19. The CDR3 protein is CASSLEFGGGKQNEQFF. The CDR3 coding sequence is TGTGCCAGCAGCTTGGAGTTTGGCGGGGGGAAGCAGAATGAGCAGTTCTTC.